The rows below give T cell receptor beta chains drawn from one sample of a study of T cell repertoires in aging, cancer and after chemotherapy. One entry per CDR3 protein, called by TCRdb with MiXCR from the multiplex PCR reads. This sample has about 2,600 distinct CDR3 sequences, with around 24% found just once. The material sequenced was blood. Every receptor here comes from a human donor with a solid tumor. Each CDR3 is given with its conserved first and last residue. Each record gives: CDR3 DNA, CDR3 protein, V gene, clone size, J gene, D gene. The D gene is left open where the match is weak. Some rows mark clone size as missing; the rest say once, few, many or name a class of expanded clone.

DNA: TGTGCCTGGAGTGTACAAGGGGCCCACTATGGCTACACCTTC; CDR3: CAWSVQGAHYGYTF; V: TRBV30; size: NA; J: TRBJ1-2; D: NA
DNA: TGTGCCAGTAGTATGCACCTCACAGATACGCAGTATTTT; CDR3: CASSMHLTDTQYF; V: TRBV19; size: NA; J: TRBJ2-3; D: NA
DNA: TGTGCCAGCAGGGACAGGGGGCGTATAGCTAACTATGGCTACACCTTC; CDR3: CASRDRGRIANYGYTF; V: TRBV6-1; size: few; J: TRBJ1-2; D: TRBD1
DNA: TGTGCCAGCTCACGTCAGCGGGACAGCTCTGGAAACACCATATATTTT; CDR3: CASSRQRDSSGNTIYF; V: TRBV18; size: NA; J: TRBJ1-3; D: TRBD1
DNA: TGTGCCAGCAGTTTACAGGGGTACAATTCACCCCTCCACTTT; CDR3: CASSLQGYNSPLHF; V: TRBV7-3; size: few; J: TRBJ1-6; D: TRBD1
DNA: TGTGCCAGCAGCACCTCGACAGGGAGTTATGGCTACACCTTC; CDR3: CASSTSTGSYGYTF; V: TRBV11-2; size: few; J: TRBJ1-2; D: TRBD1
DNA: TGTGCCAGCAGCTCTCGAGGGGGGGACAGGGGATACGAGCAGTACTTC; CDR3: CASSSRGGDRGYEQYF; V: TRBV11-2; size: NA; J: TRBJ2-7; D: TRBD1
DNA: TGCAGCGTCTCTGGACATGCAAGGGGCGAGCAGTACTTC; CDR3: CSVSGHARGEQYF; V: TRBV20-1; size: NA; J: TRBJ2-7; D: NA
DNA: TGTGCCAGCAGACTTAAGGGGGGTTTACCGGGACAGCGCTACGAGCAGTACTTC; CDR3: CASRLKGGLPGQRYEQYF; V: TRBV27; size: few; J: TRBJ2-7; D: NA
DNA: TGTGCCAGCAGCTCCTCCCGAGCGGGGACAGATACGCAGTATTTT; CDR3: CASSSSRAGTDTQYF; V: TRBV7-2; size: medium-sized; J: TRBJ2-3; D: TRBD2
DNA: TGCGCCAGCAGCCAAGAAGCGGGACGGACCGGGGAGCTGTTTTTT; CDR3: CASSQEAGRTGELFF; V: TRBV4-3; size: few; J: TRBJ2-2; D: TRBD2
DNA: TGTGCCACCGAGACAGGGCCTTACAATGAGCAGTTCTTC; CDR3: CATETGPYNEQFF; V: TRBV10-3; size: medium-sized; J: TRBJ2-1; D: TRBD1
DNA: TGTGCCAGCAGTCTACGACAGGGGGCGCTTTCCTATGGCTACACCTTC; CDR3: CASSLRQGALSYGYTF; V: TRBV28; size: NA; J: TRBJ1-2; D: TRBD1
DNA: TGTGCCAGCAGCCAGGGACTAGCAAACACCGGGGAGCTGTTTTTT; CDR3: CASSQGLANTGELFF; V: TRBV7-3; size: NA; J: TRBJ2-2; D: TRBD2
DNA: TGCAGTGCTAGAGATCGCGGGAGCTCCTACAATGAGCAGTTCTTC; CDR3: CSARDRGSSYNEQFF; V: TRBV20-1; size: medium-sized; J: TRBJ2-1; D: TRBD2
DNA: TGTGCCAGCAGTTTAAGGGGTTGGTCGGGAGAGACCCAGTACTTC; CDR3: CASSLRGWSGETQYF; V: TRBV12-3/TRBV12-4; size: few; J: TRBJ2-5; D: NA
DNA: TGTGCCAGTAGTATGAGGGGATACAATGAGCAGTTCTTC; CDR3: CASSMRGYNEQFF; V: TRBV19; size: few; J: TRBJ2-1; D: NA
DNA: TGTGCCAGCAGCTTGCAAATGGGACAGGGGTCTGGAAACACCATATATTTT; CDR3: CASSLQMGQGSGNTIYF; V: TRBV5-4; size: NA; J: TRBJ1-3; D: TRBD1
DNA: TGCAGTGCTGAGGAGACCCAGTACTTC; CDR3: CSAEETQYF; V: TRBV20-1; size: NA; J: TRBJ2-5; D: NA
DNA: TGTGCCAGCAGCCCCCCCCCGCGATTTAGTGAAAAACTGTTTTTT; CDR3: CASSPPPRFSEKLFF; V: TRBV7-9; size: few; J: TRBJ1-4; D: NA
DNA: TGTGCCAGCAGCTTAGTCCCACTAGCGGGAGTGGCAGATACGCAGTATTTT; CDR3: CASSLVPLAGVADTQYF; V: TRBV11-2; size: NA; J: TRBJ2-3; D: TRBD2
DNA: TGTGCCAGCAGTAGTGCGGGGGGGGGTGCAGATACGCAGTATTTT; CDR3: CASSSAGGGADTQYF; V: TRBV6-1; size: medium-sized; J: TRBJ2-3; D: TRBD2
DNA: TGTGCCAGCAGTGAATCGGGGACCTTTAATTCACCCCTCCACTTT; CDR3: CASSESGTFNSPLHF; V: TRBV25-1; size: NA; J: TRBJ1-6; D: NA
DNA: TGTGCCAGCAGTGTCCAAGCAGGCTACACCTTC; CDR3: CASSVQAGYTF; V: TRBV6-1; size: few; J: TRBJ1-2; D: NA
DNA: TGCAGTGCTAGAGTGAGACTAGCGGGCTTAAATGAGCAGTTCTTC; CDR3: CSARVRLAGLNEQFF; V: TRBV20-1; size: few; J: TRBJ2-1; D: TRBD2
DNA: TGTGCCAGCAGTAGGCTCTACAATGAGCAGTTCTTC; CDR3: CASSRLYNEQFF; V: TRBV25-1; size: few; J: TRBJ2-1; D: NA
DNA: TGTGCCAGCAGTGAATTGGACAACCCAAAGGAGGTTTTT; CDR3: CASSELDNPKEVF; V: TRBV6-1; size: NA; J: TRBJ1-4; D: NA
DNA: TGCGCCAGCAGCTTCCGTAGCGGGAGCTCCTACGAGCAGTACTTC; CDR3: CASSFRSGSSYEQYF; V: TRBV4-1; size: few; J: TRBJ2-7; D: TRBD2
DNA: TGTGCCAGCAGTTTGTACACCCAAGAGACCCAGTACTTC; CDR3: CASSLYTQETQYF; V: TRBV27; size: NA; J: TRBJ2-5; D: NA
DNA: TGCAGTGCTAGATCAACTAGCGCCGGGGAGCTGTTTTTT; CDR3: CSARSTSAGELFF; V: TRBV20-1; size: NA; J: TRBJ2-2; D: TRBD2
DNA: TGTGCCAGCAGGTATTCTGGGTCCAATTCACCCCTCCACTTT; CDR3: CASRYSGSNSPLHF; V: TRBV28; size: NA; J: TRBJ1-6; D: NA
DNA: TGTGCCACCAGCACTATAGGGGGGCAAGGCTATAGCAATCAGCCCCAGCATTTT; CDR3: CATSTIGGQGYSNQPQHF; V: TRBV15; size: few; J: TRBJ1-5; D: NA
DNA: TGCAGTGCTAGAACGACAGAATATAATGAAAAACTGTTTTTT; CDR3: CSARTTEYNEKLFF; V: TRBV20-1; size: NA; J: TRBJ1-4; D: NA
DNA: TGTGCCAGCAGTAGCCAGCGATCCACAGATACGCAGTATTTT; CDR3: CASSSQRSTDTQYF; V: TRBV27; size: NA; J: TRBJ2-3; D: NA
DNA: TGTGCCAGCAGTGAAAACAGGGTTGGGAACACCATATATTTT; CDR3: CASSENRVGNTIYF; V: TRBV2; size: NA; J: TRBJ1-3; D: NA
DNA: TGCAGTGCAAATGGCGCCAGCTCCTACGAGCAGTACTTC; CDR3: CSANGASSYEQYF; V: TRBV20-1; size: NA; J: TRBJ2-7; D: NA
DNA: TGTGCCTGGTCGCCGGGAGGCGGGAGGTACCTTTATACGCAGTATTTT; CDR3: CAWSPGGGRYLYTQYF; V: TRBV30; size: large; J: TRBJ2-3; D: TRBD2
DNA: TGTGCCAGCAGCTTGGGGATCGGCCCTGGGAAACTGTTTTTT; CDR3: CASSLGIGPGKLFF; V: TRBV5-6; size: medium-sized; J: TRBJ1-4; D: NA
DNA: TGTGCCAGTAGTATCGGGACAGGGCCCAATCAGCCCCAGCATTTT; CDR3: CASSIGTGPNQPQHF; V: TRBV19; size: few; J: TRBJ1-5; D: TRBD1
DNA: TGTGCCTGGAGTCAACGGGGGGATCAGCCCCAGCATTTT; CDR3: CAWSQRGDQPQHF; V: TRBV30; size: few; J: TRBJ1-5; D: NA